Below are 21 T cell receptor beta chains sequenced from a single sample in a study of T cells in Graves' hyperthyroidism and ophthalmopathy. It was RNA transcripts that yielded the amplified TCR beta CDR3 regions. First-round RT-PCR of the TCR CDR3 relied on the HTBI primer set. TCRdb called the multiplex PCR reads again in MiXCR, with one record for every CDR3 protein. The sample has 500,000 to 600,000 distinct CDR3 sequences, around 15% seen once. The sample consisted of blood. These receptors originate from a woman under 30 with Graves' hyperthyroidism.

This clonotype was counted at least ten times. The rearrangement joins TRBV29-1 to TRBJ1-2; 10 bases agree with TRBD1. The germline V gene has CDR1 SQVTM and CDR2 ANQGSEA. CDR3 length: 15 amino acids. V was pared by 6 bases and J by 2 bases, with 9 bases of the junction left unmatched. CDR3 loop: CSVWTGGGMNYGYTF. As DNA, the CDR3 is TGCAGCGTATGGACAGGGGGGGGTATGAACTATGGCTACACCTTC.

This clonotype was recorded once. The J gene is TRBJ1-2, the V gene TRBV20-1, with 8 bases lining up with TRBD1. This CDR3 contains 17 residues. From germline, CDR1 is DFQATT and CDR2 SNEGSKA (reference sequence). Trimming removed 3 bases from V and 5 bases from J; junction bases left unmatched: 17. Written as DNA, the CDR3 is TGCAGTGCTAGCCACGGGGGACAGGAGGCGAAACTATATGGCTACACCTTC. Translating it yields CSASHGGQEAKLYGYTF.

This sequence joins TRBV14 and TRBJ1-1; the D gene is possibly TRBD1 (6 bases). The germline gives CDR1 SGHDN, CDR2 FVKESK. The CDR3 length is 16 residues. Trimming left V 2 bases short and J 6 bases short, with 19 bases between. CDR3 protein: CASSQWVGQQKAEAFF. As DNA, the CDR3 is TGTGCCAGCAGCCAATGGGTAGGACAGCAAAAGGCTGAAGCTTTCTTT.

This clonotype was observed at least ten times. The chain couples TRBV2 to TRBJ2-7, with D tentatively TRBD1 or TRBD2 (5 bases each). V was trimmed by 2 bases and J by 4 bases, leaving 12 bases between them. The CDR3 length is 14 residues. CDR1 is SNHLY and CDR2 is FYNNEI in the germline V gene. CDR3 amino acids: CASSERGALYEQYF. CDR3 nucleotide sequence: TGTGCCAGCAGTGAAAGAGGGGCCCTTTACGAGCAGTACTTC.

This clonotype was detected many times. V usage is TRBV12-3 or TRBV12-4 and J usage is TRBJ1-1; no clear D gene. The CDR3 extends over 14 amino acids. V was clipped by 7 bases and J by 5 bases, with 17 bases between them. The CDR3 region has the DNA TGTGCCAGCAAGCTGGACCCTGGAGGGACTGAAGCTTTCTTT. This sequence encodes CASKLDPGGTEAFF.

This clonotype appeared a few times. The chain carries TRBV19 and TRBJ1-1; D unresolved. Germline assignment: CDR1 LNHDA and CDR2 SQIVND (reference sequence). Trimming removed 4 bases from V and 4 bases from J, with 25 bases in between. This CDR3 contains 18 residues. Written as DNA, the CDR3 is TGTGCCAGTAGTAGAGCTGACAAATCACGATTTCGGGGCACTGAAGCTTTCTTT. Its translation: CASSRADKSRFRGTEAFF.

In this sample, this clonotype turned up many times. V and J are TRBV7-2 and TRBJ2-1, with TRBD2 matching 9 bases. Looked up from germline, CDR1 is SGHTA and CDR2 is FQGNSA. The junction had 8 bases not matched to a gene; V was cut back by 2 bases and J by 6 bases. The CDR3 spans 16 residues. CDR3 bases: TGTGCCAGCAGCTTAACCCGCGGGAGGGCCCGCAATGAGCAGTTCTTC. As protein: CASSLTRGRARNEQFF.

This clonotype came up many times. V usage is TRBV6-2 or TRBV6-3 and J usage is TRBJ2-3; D uncertain. Deletions cut 2 bases from V and 4 bases from J, with 7 bases between. The germline V gene encodes CDR1 MNHEY and CDR2 SVGEGT. This CDR3 comprises 13 residues. CDR3 in DNA: TGTGCCAGCAGTTACGGGTCTTCAGATACGCAGTATTTT. It is translated as CASSYGSSDTQYF.

The chain joins TRBV4-1 to TRBJ1-1, with TRBD1 as a possible D gene (6 bases). Per the germline V gene, CDR1 is MGHRA and CDR2 is YSYEKL. V shed 3 bases and J shed 10 bases, with 15 bases lying between them. The CDR3 spans 13 residues. CDR3 DNA sequence: TGCGCCAGCAGCCAGGGGGGAGGGGGTCCAGCTTTCTTT. Its protein is CASSQGGGGPAFF.

The sample holds many counts of this clonotype. The chain links TRBV20-1 to TRBJ2-3; the D gene is possibly TRBD2 (7 bases). The CDR3 spans 15 residues. CDR1 and CDR2 (germline): DFQATT, SNEGSKA (reference sequence). Trimming removed 3 bases from V and 3 bases from J, with 16 bases in between. DNA for the CDR3: TGCAGTGCTAGGATTCAAGGGGGGGGGACAGATACGCAGTATTTT. Translating gives CSARIQGGGTDTQYF.

CDR3 in amino acids: CASSQERRTNNEKLFF. CDR3 DNA: TGCGCCAGCAGCCAAGAAAGGCGAACCAATAATGAAAAACTGTTTTTT. This rearrangement joins TRBV4-3 to TRBJ1-4, with unresolved D. This CDR3 is 16 amino acids long. Trimming took off 0 bases at V and 4 bases at J, with 12 bases between the two ends. Germline V gene lookup returns CDR1 LGHNA and CDR2 YSLEER.

The chain joins TRBV12-5 to TRBJ1-1; TRBD1 is a possible D gene (5 bases). Germline values: CDR1 LGHNT, CDR2 FRNRAP. Trimming shortened V by 2 bases and J by 7 bases, and 8 bases separated the two germline ends. This CDR3 comprises 12 residues. The CDR3 coding sequence is TGTGCTAGTGGTTTGCCCGACAGTGAAGCTTTCTTT. It codes for CASGLPDSEAFF.

This clonotype appeared many times. The gene calls are TRBV28 and TRBJ2-7; 10 positions agree with TRBD2. Germline V CDR1 and CDR2: MDHEN, SYDVKM. The CDR3 totals 15 residues. J lost 3 bases, V lost 4 bases, and 6 bases had no gene match. The CDR3 nucleotides are TGTGCCAGCAGTTCTCACGGACTAGCGGACTACGAGCAGTACTTC. Translated, it gives CASSSHGLADYEQYF.

V is TRBV20-1 and J is TRBJ1-5, with D unclear. V was cut by 0 bases and J by 11 bases, with 17 bases left in between. This CDR3 is 14 amino acids long. In germline, CDR1 is DFQATT, CDR2 SNEGSKA (reference sequence). CDR3 DNA sequence: TGCAGTGCTAGAGATGCCGGACCGGTCTTCACCCAGCATTTT. Its protein is CSARDAGPVFTQHF.

This clonotype appeared many times. The chain carries TRBV11-2 and TRBJ2-1; maybe TRBD1 (6 bases). Trimming removed 4 bases at V and 3 bases at J, with 28 bases between. Germline V gene sequence: CDR1 SGHAT, CDR2 FQNNGV. There are 20 residues in the CDR3. The CDR3 sequence: CASSSPLHDRTLANYNEQFF. The CDR3 DNA reads as TGTGCCAGCAGCTCCCCCCTCCATGACAGGACCTTGGCTAACTACAATGAGCAGTTCTTC. The full variable domain, in which reference TRBV11-2 and TRBJ2-1 provide the parts outside the CDR3, is EAGVAQSPRYKIIEKRQSVAFWCNPISGHATLYWYQQILGQGPKLLIQFQNNGVVDDSQLPKDRFSAERLKGVDSTLKIQPAKLEDSAVYLCASSSPLHDRTLANYNEQFFGPGTRLTVL.

The chain employs TRBV25-1 and TRBJ2-1, with D possibly matching TRBD2 (7 bases). Germline CDR1 is MGHDK and CDR2 is SYGVNS. CDR3 size: 17 residues. The germline V and J ends were trimmed by 7 bases and 0 bases, with 19 bases remaining between them. The CDR3 sequence: CASTPIRGGSSYNEQFF. CDR3 in DNA: TGTGCCAGCACTCCCATCAGGGGCGGGAGCTCCTACAATGAGCAGTTCTTC. Full variable domain (remainder filled in from reference TRBV25-1 and TRBJ2-1): EADIYQTPRYLVIGTGKKITLECSQTMGHDKMYWYQQDPGMELHLIHYSYGVNSTEKGDLSSESTVSRIRTEHFPLTLESARPSHTSQYLCASTPIRGGSSYNEQFFGPGTRLTVL.

This clonotype was detected ten times or more. The chain recombines TRBV6-2 or TRBV6-3 with TRBJ2-3; D is ambiguous. V was clipped by 7 bases and J by 8 bases, with 19 bases between them. Germline V gene lookup returns CDR1 MNHEY and CDR2 SVGEGT. There are 14 residues in the CDR3. The CDR3 protein is CASTNPGPTGTQYF. The DNA for the CDR3 is TGTGCCAGCACCAACCCAGGTCCGACGGGTACGCAGTATTTT.

This clonotype appeared many times. This chain joins TRBV11-1 and TRBJ2-3, with D possibly matching TRBD2 (6 bases). V lost 5 bases, J lost 1 base, and 22 bases lay in between. CDR3 length: 18 residues. Germline CDR1 is SGHAT and CDR2 is FQDESV (reference sequence). The CDR3, as DNA: TGTGCCAGCAGCCCCTGGGCACTAGCCTTCGTGGGCACAGATACGCAGTATTTT. Protein product: CASSPWALAFVGTDTQYF.

This clonotype appeared many times. The CDR3 here is CASSEMGASSYEQYF. The CDR3 DNA follows: TGTGCCAGCAGTGAGATGGGGGCCAGCTCCTACGAGCAGTACTTC. The rearrangement uses TRBV6-1 and TRBJ2-7; D might be TRBD1 (6 bases). CDR1 is MNHNS, CDR2 SASEGT, per germline. The CDR3 sequence is 15 residues long. The V gene lost 3 bases and the J gene lost 0 bases, with 12 bases spanning the gap.

The gene calls are TRBV6-7 and TRBJ1-1; a weak D match, TRBD1 (5 bases). TRBV6-7 has ORF status, its function being uncertain. The germline V and J ends were trimmed by 7 bases and 4 bases, with 19 bases remaining between them. This CDR3 contains 15 residues. CDR3 loop: CASTSWDSLGTEAFF. The CDR3 DNA reads as TGTGCCAGCACCTCATGGGACTCCCTCGGCACTGAAGCTTTCTTT.

This clonotype was found a few times. V gene TRBV2 combines with J gene TRBJ2-7; D possibly corresponds to TRBD2 (6 bases). V was clipped by 8 bases and J by 3 bases, with 8 bases between them. The CDR3 covers 11 residues. Germline-derived CDR1 and CDR2 are SNHLY and FYNNEI. The CDR3 DNA reads as TGTGCCAGCGGGGAGGTCTACGAGCAGTACTTC. This translates into CASGEVYEQYF.